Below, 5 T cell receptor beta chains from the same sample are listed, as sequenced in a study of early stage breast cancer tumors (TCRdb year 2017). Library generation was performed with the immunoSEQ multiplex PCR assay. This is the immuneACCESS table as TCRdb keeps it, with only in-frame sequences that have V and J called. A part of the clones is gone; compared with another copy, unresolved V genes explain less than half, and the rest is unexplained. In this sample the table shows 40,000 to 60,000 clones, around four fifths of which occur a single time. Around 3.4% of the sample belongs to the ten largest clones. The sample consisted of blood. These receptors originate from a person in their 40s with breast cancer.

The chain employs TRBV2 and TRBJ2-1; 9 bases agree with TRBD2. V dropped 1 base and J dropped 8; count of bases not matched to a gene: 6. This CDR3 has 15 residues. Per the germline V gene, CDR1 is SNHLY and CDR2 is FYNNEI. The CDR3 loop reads CASSEGLAGSYEQFF. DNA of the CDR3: TGTGCCAGCAGTGAAGGCCTAGCGGGATCATATGAGCAGTTCTTC.

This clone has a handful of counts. The CDR3 sequence is CASSLELGGNNEQFF. The DNA for the CDR3 is TGTGCCAGCAGCTTAGAATTGGGGGGAAACAATGAGCAGTTCTTC. The chain combines TRBV7-9 with TRBJ2-1; weak D call: TRBD2 (6 bases). CDR3 length: 15 amino acids. Trimming removed 1 base from V and 5 bases from J, with 12 bases in between. CDR1 and CDR2 (germline): SEHNR, FQNEAQ (reference sequence).

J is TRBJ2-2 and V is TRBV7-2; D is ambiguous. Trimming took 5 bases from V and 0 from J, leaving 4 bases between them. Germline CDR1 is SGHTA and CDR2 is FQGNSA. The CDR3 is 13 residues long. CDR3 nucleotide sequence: TGTGCCAGCAGCGGCCCGAACACCGGGGAGCTGTTTTTT. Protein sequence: CASSGPNTGELFF.

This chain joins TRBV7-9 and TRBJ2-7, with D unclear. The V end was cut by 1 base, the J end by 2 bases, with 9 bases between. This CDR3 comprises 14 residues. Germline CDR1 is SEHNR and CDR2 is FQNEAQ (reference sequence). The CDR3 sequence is CASSLEGQAYEQYF. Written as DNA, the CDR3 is TGTGCCAGCAGCTTAGAAGGGCAGGCCTACGAGCAGTACTTC. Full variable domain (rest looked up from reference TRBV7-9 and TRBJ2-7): DTGVSQNPRHKITKRGQNVTFRCDPISEHNRLYWYRQTLGQGPEFLTYFQNEAQLEKSRLLSDRFSAERPKGSFSTLEIQRTEQGDSAMYLCASSLEGQAYEQYFGPGTRLTVT.

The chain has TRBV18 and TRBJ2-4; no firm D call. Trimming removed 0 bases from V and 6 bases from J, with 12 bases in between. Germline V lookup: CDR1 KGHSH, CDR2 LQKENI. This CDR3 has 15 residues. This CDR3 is CASSPPSAPGNIQYF. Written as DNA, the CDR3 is TGTGCCAGCTCACCACCGTCGGCCCCGGGAAACATTCAGTACTTC. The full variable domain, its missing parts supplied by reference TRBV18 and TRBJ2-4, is NAGVMQNPRHLVRRRGQEARLRCSPMKGHSHVYWYRQLPEEGLKFMVYLQKENIIDESGMPKERFSAEFPKEGPSILRIQQVVRGDSAAYFCASSPPSAPGNIQYFGAGTRLSVL.